Each of the 15 T cell receptor beta chains below was sequenced from the same sample in a study of cytomegalovirus exposure and HLA in healthy donors. Amplification used 60 Vbeta primers and 13 Jbeta primers. TCRdb's copy holds only in-frame clones and misses some; the assay was immunoSEQ multiplex PCR. In the table there are nearly 200,000 clones, 75% to 85% of which are singletons. Sequenced: PBMCs. The receptors were gathered from a male donor in good health and CMV-seropositive.

The chain has TRBV29-1 and TRBJ2-5, with D maybe TRBD2 (5 bases). V was cut by 3 bases and J by 7 bases, with 9 bases left in between. CDR1 and CDR2 from the germline V gene are SQVTM and ANQGSEA. The CDR3 runs to 11 residues. CDR3 DNA sequence: TGCAGCGTTGATGAGGGTTGGACCCAGTACTTC. This translates into CSVDEGWTQYF. Combining the CDR3 with reference TRBV29-1 and TRBJ2-5 gives the whole variable domain SAVISQKPSRDICQRGTSLTIQCQVDSQVTMMFWYRQQPGQSLTLIATANQGSEATYESGFVIDKFPISRPNLTFSTLTVSNMSPEDSSIYLCSVDEGWTQYFGPGTRLLVL.

The rearrangement joins TRBV4-3 to TRBJ2-7; 8 positions agree with TRBD1. The CDR3 spans 15 residues. Trimming at V came to 0 bases and at J to 6 bases, leaving 7 bases not matched to a gene. CDR1 and CDR2 (germline): LGHNA, YSLEER. The DNA of the CDR3 is TGCGCCAGCAGCCAAGATGACAGGGGTTTGCGCGAGCAGTACTTC. This gives the protein CASSQDDRGLREQYF.

CDR3 DNA sequence: TGTGCCAGCAGCGTAGGACCGGGCTCCTACGAGCAGTACTTC. Translated, it gives CASSVGPGSYEQYF. This rearrangement joins TRBV9 to TRBJ2-7; D call uncertain. The CDR3 is 14 residues long. Looked up from germline, CDR1 is SGDLS and CDR2 is YYNGEE. The V gene lost 0 bases and the J gene lost 0 bases, with 7 bases spanning the gap.

V is TRBV7-9 and J is TRBJ2-7; 9 bases are a match to TRBD2. V was clipped by 1 base and J by 6 bases; unmatched bases: 4. This CDR3 contains 14 residues. Looked up from germline, CDR1 is SEHNR and CDR2 is FQNEAQ (reference sequence). This chain's CDR3 is CASSLGGRGIEQYF. The CDR3 nucleotides are TGTGCCAGCAGCTTAGGCGGGAGGGGGATCGAGCAGTACTTC.

This rearrangement joins TRBV9 to TRBJ2-3; D is possibly TRBD2 (6 bases). Trimming left V 1 base short and J 8 bases short, with 8 bases between. CDR3 length: 12 residues. CDR1 and CDR2 (germline): SGDLS, YYNGEE. Here the CDR3 reads CASSVPGLTQYF. The CDR3 DNA follows: TGTGCCAGCAGCGTACCGGGACTTACGCAGTATTTT.

J is TRBJ2-6 and V is TRBV7-2, with D unresolved. V was pared by 4 bases and J by 2 bases, with 6 bases between. The CDR3 runs to 14 residues. Germline CDR1 and CDR2: SGHTA and FQGNSA. The CDR3 DNA reads TGTGCCAGCAGCTCCTCCCCTGGGGCCAACGTCCTGACTTTC. It is translated as CASSSSPGANVLTF.

The CDR3 protein is CASSYDRRGRGYTF. The CDR3 DNA is TGTGCCAGCAGTTACGACCGAAGAGGGCGAGGCTACACCTTC. V usage is TRBV6-5 and J usage is TRBJ1-2; D unresolved. The CDR3 has 14 residues. Germline lookup yields CDR1 MNHEY and CDR2 SVGAGI. V shed 2 bases and J shed 8 bases, with 15 bases lying between them.

The V and J genes are TRBV6-1 and TRBJ2-1; the D is unclear. Between the trimmed V and J ends, which lost 2 bases and 6 bases, there was a span of 11 bases. The CDR3 runs 14 residues. Per the germline V gene, CDR1 is MNHNS and CDR2 is SASEGT. In nucleotides, the CDR3 is TGTGCCAGCAGTGAAACGAGACAACCCAATGAGCAGTTCTTC. Protein sequence: CASSETRQPNEQFF.

V is TRBV19 and J is TRBJ1-1; 10 bases agree with TRBD1. From germline, CDR1 is LNHDA and CDR2 SQIVND (reference sequence). The CDR3 loop spans 16 amino acids. Trimming cost V 5 bases and J 3 bases; bases outside gene matches: 9. CDR3 DNA sequence: TGTGCCAGTAGTGCCCGGGACAGGGGATCGCACACTGAAGCTTTCTTT. Protein: CASSARDRGSHTEAFF.

This chain joins TRBV18 and TRBJ2-7, with D tentatively TRBD2 (6 bases). The V gene lost 3 bases and the J gene lost 0 bases, with 9 bases spanning the gap. There are 14 residues in the CDR3. In germline, CDR1 is KGHSH, CDR2 LQKENI. The CDR3 bases are TGTGCCAGCTCACCCGGGACTCCCTCCTACGAGCAGTACTTC. Protein: CASSPGTPSYEQYF.

This chain connects TRBV6-6 to TRBJ1-1; D perhaps matches TRBD1 (5 bases). Germline CDR1 and CDR2: MNHNY and SVGAGI (reference sequence). The ends were cut back, 7 bases at V and 4 bases at J, with 13 bases in the middle. This CDR3 is built from 13 residues. CDR3 sequence: CASMSNQGTEAFF. The DNA for the CDR3 is TGTGCCAGCATGTCCAACCAGGGCACTGAAGCTTTCTTT.

The chain is built from TRBV7-9 and TRBJ2-3; the D gene is possibly TRBD2 (6 bases). The CDR3 extends over 11 amino acids. CDR1 is SEHNR and CDR2 is FQNEAQ in the germline V gene (reference sequence). Trimming shortened V by 5 bases and J by 10 bases, and 10 bases separated the two germline ends. For the CDR3, the DNA is TGTGCCAGCAGCCGAGGAGGGGCGCAGTATTTT. This encodes CASSRGGAQYF.

In this sample, this clone turned up once. This chain connects TRBV4-2 to TRBJ2-5; 7 nucleotides agree with TRBD2. Per germline, CDR1 LGHNA and CDR2 YNFKEQ. The CDR3 totals 16 residues. After removal of 3 bases from V and 4 bases from J, the junction contained 11 bases not matched to a gene. CDR3 coding DNA: TGTGCCAGCAGCCAGGTCTCCGGGGGGTCTGTAGAGACCCAGTACTTC. This codes for CASSQVSGGSVETQYF.

This chain connects TRBV10-3 to TRBJ1-2; D may be TRBD1 (6 bases). V shed 0 bases and J shed 3 bases, with 11 bases lying between them. The CDR3 has 15 amino acids. CDR1 is ENHRY, CDR2 SYGVKD, per germline. For the CDR3, the DNA is TGTGCCATCAGTGAGTCGATAGGGGGTGACTATGGCTACACCTTC. Its protein product is CAISESIGGDYGYTF.

This clone has only a few counts. The rearrangement joins TRBV7-9 to TRBJ2-1; 14 bases map to TRBD2. Germline CDR1 and CDR2: SEHNR and FQNEAQ (reference sequence). The CDR3 loop spans 15 amino acids. The J segment lost 12 bases and the V segment lost 5 bases, leaving 9 bases of the junction unmatched. As DNA, the CDR3 is TGTGCCAGCAGCAACGGCTTAGGACTAGCGGGGGGGCAGTTCTTC. It is translated as CASSNGLGLAGGQFF.